These 20 T cell receptor beta chains came from one sample sequenced in a study of blood T cell repertoires in COVID-19. Some clones are missing from TCRdb's copy, which holds only in-frame ones; the method was immunoSEQ multiplex PCR. The table has approximately 10,000 clones, 84% seen once. The sequenced material came from peripheral blood. Receptors were obtained from a man aged 45-60 years with active COVID-19.

The chain joins TRBV30 to TRBJ2-7; no clear D gene. V was trimmed by 4 bases and J by 4 bases, leaving 8 bases between them. The germline gives CDR1 GTSNPN, CDR2 SVGIG (reference sequence). This CDR3 spans 11 amino acids. CDR3 residues: CAWTLGYEQYF. The CDR3 DNA reads TGTGCCTGGACCCTCGGGTACGAGCAGTACTTC.

The rearrangement links TRBV19 to TRBJ2-1; 13 nucleotides agree with TRBD2. Germline trimming cut 1 base from V and 3 bases from J; bases unmatched to any gene: 9. The CDR3 extends over 19 amino acids. The germline V gene has CDR1 LNHDA and CDR2 SQIVND (reference sequence). In DNA, the CDR3 is TGTGCCAGTAGTATAGTAGCTTTTGGGACTAGCGGGAACTACAATGAGCAGTTCTTC. This gives the protein CASSIVAFGTSGNYNEQFF.

The chain recombines TRBV6-6 with TRBJ2-7; 10 bases line up with TRBD2. The CDR3 contains 14 residues. From germline, CDR1 is MNHNY and CDR2 SVGAGI (reference sequence). The J segment lost 2 bases and the V segment lost 7 bases, leaving 5 bases of the junction unmatched. This chain's CDR3 is CASTLAGVPYEQYF. CDR3 DNA: TGTGCCAGCACTCTAGCGGGAGTTCCCTACGAGCAGTACTTC.

The rearrangement links TRBV28 to TRBJ2-6; D may be TRBD1 (5 bases). Per germline, CDR1 MDHEN and CDR2 SYDVKM. V shed 6 bases and J shed 4 bases, with 28 bases lying between them. This CDR3 is 20 amino acids long. The CDR3 sequence is CASRGVTVRGVFNGANVLTF. Written as DNA, the CDR3 is TGTGCCAGCAGAGGGGTGACGGTCCGCGGCGTGTTCAACGGGGCCAACGTCCTGACTTTC.

The gene calls are TRBV6-1 and TRBJ1-6; 9 bases match TRBD1. The junction had 9 bases not matched to a gene; V was cut back by 1 base and J by 11 bases. The CDR3 runs to 16 residues. Germline loops: CDR1 MNHNS, CDR2 SASEGT. CDR3 protein: CASSEVPGQGFAPLHF. For the CDR3, the DNA is TGTGCCAGCAGTGAAGTACCGGGACAGGGTTTTGCACCCCTCCACTTT.

This chain joins TRBV4-1 and TRBJ2-7; TRBD1 matches at 12 bases. The CDR3 has 16 residues. With 4 bases clipped from V and 2 bases from J, the junction kept 6 bases outside the gene matches. Germline lookup yields CDR1 MGHRA and CDR2 YSYEKL. In nucleotides, the CDR3 is TGCGCCAGCAGCCCCGCGGGACAGGGGGCCGCCTACGAGCAGTACTTC. Translated: CASSPAGQGAAYEQYF.

The rearrangement uses TRBV13 and TRBJ2-7, with 8 nucleotides matching TRBD1. The germline gives CDR1 PRHDT, CDR2 FYEKMQ (reference sequence). The length of the CDR3 is 14 residues. Germline trimming cut 5 bases from V and 4 bases from J; bases unmatched to any gene: 7. The CDR3 region has the DNA TGTGCCAGCAGCCGCCGGGACAGGATTTACGAGCAGTACTTC. This sequence encodes CASSRRDRIYEQYF.

V usage is TRBV6-5 and J usage is TRBJ2-7, with D tentatively TRBD2 (7 bases). Trimming cost V 6 bases and J 9 bases, with 21 bases left between them. The CDR3 extends over 14 amino acids. Germline loops: CDR1 MNHEY, CDR2 SVGAGI. As DNA, the CDR3 is TGTGCCAGCAGGGACGCAGGGGAGGGTCCCCGGCAGTACTTC. This codes for CASRDAGEGPRQYF.

The chain uses TRBV6-5 and TRBJ1-1, with TRBD1 identical over 7 bases. The CDR3 consists of 13 residues. The V gene end was trimmed by 11 bases and the J gene end by 1 base; junction bases not matched to a gene: 7. Germline-derived CDR1 and CDR2 are MNHEY and SVGAGI. The CDR3 bases are TGTGCCGGGGGTGGGGACAGGAACACTGAAGCTTTCTTT. Amino acid sequence: CAGGGDRNTEAFF.

The CDR3 region is CASSSGQGTDTQYF. The CDR3 coding sequence is TGTGCCAGCAGCTCGGGACAGGGGACAGATACGCAGTATTTT. The rearrangement uses TRBV11-3 and TRBJ2-3; 10 bases are shared with TRBD1. Germline CDR1 and CDR2: SGHNT and YENEEA. The V segment lost 4 bases and the J segment 3 bases; nucleotides outside the gene matches: 1. The CDR3 is 14 amino acids.

The V call is TRBV9, the J call TRBJ2-7, with TRBD1 matching over 7 bases. In germline, CDR1 is SGDLS, CDR2 YYNGEE. There are 13 residues in the CDR3. V gave up 6 bases and J gave up 4 bases; unmatched junction bases: 7. CDR3 loop: CASNHRGGYEQYF. CDR3 nucleotides: TGTGCCAGCAATCACAGGGGCGGTTACGAGCAGTACTTC.

The rearrangement links TRBV2 to TRBJ1-6, with D maybe TRBD1 (6 bases). Trimming left V 9 bases short and J 5 bases short, with 17 bases between. The CDR3 has 15 amino acids. Germline-derived CDR1 and CDR2 are SNHLY and FYNNEI. The CDR3 is CASAHQGTDNSPLHF. The CDR3 nucleotides are TGTGCCAGTGCTCATCAGGGGACCGATAATTCACCCCTCCACTTT.

The genes are TRBV6-5 and TRBJ1-4; 7 nucleotides match TRBD1. The CDR3 loop spans 15 amino acids. The junction had 2 bases not matched to a gene; V was cut back by 4 bases and J by 0 bases. CDR1 and CDR2 from the germline V gene are MNHEY and SVGAGI. CDR3 bases: TGTGCCAGCAGTTTGGGACAGTCAACTAATGAAAAACTGTTTTTT. Translated: CASSLGQSTNEKLFF.

This clone has a single count. V and J are TRBV9 and TRBJ2-1, with TRBD1 identical over 7 bases. The CDR3 has 15 residues. The germline gives CDR1 SGDLS, CDR2 YYNGEE. The J segment lost 6 bases and the V segment lost 0 bases, leaving 6 bases of the junction unmatched. The CDR3 nucleotides are TGTGCCAGCAGCGTAGAGGGGACAGCCGGCAATGAGCAGTTCTTC. Its translation: CASSVEGTAGNEQFF.

The rearrangement joins TRBV27 to TRBJ2-1, with 10 bases identical to TRBD2. Germline values: CDR1 MNHEY, CDR2 SMNVEV (reference sequence). This CDR3 region has 16 residues. Trimming at V came to 3 bases and at J to 4 bases, leaving 6 bases not matched to a gene. DNA for the CDR3: TGTGCCAGCAGTTTGTCTAGCGGGGGAAATTACAATGAGCAGTTCTTC. Protein: CASSLSSGGNYNEQFF.

The chain is built from TRBV6-5 and TRBJ2-5; D might be TRBD2 (6 bases). Germline V gene lookup returns CDR1 MNHEY and CDR2 SVGAGI. This CDR3 contains 13 residues. V shed 6 bases and J shed 3 bases, with 11 bases lying between them. CDR3 coding DNA: TGTGCCAGCAGGCACACGGGAGAAGAGACCCAGTACTTC. Translating gives CASRHTGEETQYF.

This clone has more than one count but fewer than ten. The gene calls are TRBV10-3 and TRBJ2-2; maybe TRBD2 (6 bases). V was clipped by 5 bases and J by 8 bases, with 15 bases between them. The length of the CDR3 is 14 residues. The germline gives CDR1 ENHRY, CDR2 SYGVKD. The DNA of the CDR3 is TGTGCCATCAGTTCGCACGGGGGTATGGGGGAGCTGTTTTTT. It codes for CAISSHGGMGELFF.

The chain recombines TRBV7-9 with TRBJ1-3, with a possible D match to TRBD1 (6 bases). Germline loops: CDR1 SEHNR, CDR2 FQNEAQ (reference sequence). Trimming cost V 1 base and J 0 bases, with 16 bases left between them. CDR3 length equals 18 residues. In DNA form, the CDR3 reads TGTGCCAGCAGCTTAGATCCCTCAGGGGCCGTCTCTGGAAACACCATATATTTT. Protein product: CASSLDPSGAVSGNTIYF.

The chain links TRBV9 to TRBJ2-6; the D gene is possibly TRBD2 (5 bases). This CDR3 is built from 14 residues. V was clipped by 2 bases and J by 3 bases, with 6 bases between them. Looked up from germline, CDR1 is SGDLS and CDR2 is YYNGEE. For the CDR3, the DNA is TGTGCCAGCAGCGTGGGAGTTGGGGCCAACGTCCTGACTTTC. It codes for CASSVGVGANVLTF. Full variable domain (rest looked up from reference TRBV9 and TRBJ2-6): DSGVTQTPKHLITATGQRVTLRCSPRSGDLSVYWYQQSLDQGLQFLIQYYNGEERAKGNILERFSAQQFPDLHSELNLSSLELGDSALYFCASSVGVGANVLTFGAGSRLTVL.

The chain recombines TRBV7-9 with TRBJ2-1, with 10 bases aligning to TRBD2. J was trimmed by 7 bases and V by 5 bases; bases with no gene match: 14. Looked up from germline, CDR1 is SEHNR and CDR2 is FQNEAQ (reference sequence). CDR3 length equals 17 residues. DNA for the CDR3: TGTGCCAGCAGCCCAATCGGGGTTTCTAGCGGGAGAAATGAGCAGTTCTTC. It specifies CASSPIGVSSGRNEQFF.